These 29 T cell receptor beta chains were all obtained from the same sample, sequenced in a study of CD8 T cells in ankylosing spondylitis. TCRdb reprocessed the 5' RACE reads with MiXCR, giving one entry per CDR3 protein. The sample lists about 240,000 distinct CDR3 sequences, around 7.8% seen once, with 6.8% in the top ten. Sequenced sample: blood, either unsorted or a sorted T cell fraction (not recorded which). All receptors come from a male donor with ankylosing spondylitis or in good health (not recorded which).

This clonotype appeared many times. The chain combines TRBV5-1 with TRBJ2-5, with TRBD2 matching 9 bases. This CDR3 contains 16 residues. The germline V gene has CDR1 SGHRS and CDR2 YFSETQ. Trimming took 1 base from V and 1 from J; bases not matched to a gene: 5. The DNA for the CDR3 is TGCGCCAGCAGCTTGTCCCCTAGCGGGACCCAAGAGACCCAGTACTTC. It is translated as CASSLSPSGTQETQYF.

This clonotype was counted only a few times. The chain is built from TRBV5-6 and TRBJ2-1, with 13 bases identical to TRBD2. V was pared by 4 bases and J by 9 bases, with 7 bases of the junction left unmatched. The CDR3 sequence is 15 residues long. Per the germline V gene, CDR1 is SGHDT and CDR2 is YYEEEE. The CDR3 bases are TGTGCCAGCAGCCCCCGACTAGCGGGAGGTTTTGAGCAGTTCTTC. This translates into CASSPRLAGGFEQFF.

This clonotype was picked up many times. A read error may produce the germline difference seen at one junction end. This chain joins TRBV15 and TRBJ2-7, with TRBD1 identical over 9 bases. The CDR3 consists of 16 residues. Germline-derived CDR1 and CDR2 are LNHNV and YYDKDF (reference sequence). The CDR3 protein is CATSRANTGGSDEQYF. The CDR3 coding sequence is TGTGCCACCAGCAGAGCAAATACAGGGGGCTCCGACGAGCAGTACTTC.

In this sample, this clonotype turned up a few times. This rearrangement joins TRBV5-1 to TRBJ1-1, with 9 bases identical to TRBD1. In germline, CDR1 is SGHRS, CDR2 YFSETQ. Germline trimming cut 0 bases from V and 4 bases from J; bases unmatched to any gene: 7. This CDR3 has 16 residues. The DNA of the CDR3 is TGCGCCAGCAGCTTGGAGACAGGGGGGCGAGGCACTGAAGCTTTCTTT. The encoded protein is CASSLETGGRGTEAFF.

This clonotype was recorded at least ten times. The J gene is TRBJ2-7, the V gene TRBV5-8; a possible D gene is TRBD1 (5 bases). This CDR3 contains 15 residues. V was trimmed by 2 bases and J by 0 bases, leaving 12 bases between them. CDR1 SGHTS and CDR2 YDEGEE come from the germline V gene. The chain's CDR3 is CASSFSGHYSYEQYF. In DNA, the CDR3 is TGTGCCAGCAGCTTTTCCGGACATTACTCCTACGAGCAGTACTTC. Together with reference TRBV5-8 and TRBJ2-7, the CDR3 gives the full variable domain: EAGVTQSPTHLIKTRGQQATLRCSPISGHTSVYWYQQALGLGLQFLLWYDEGEERNRGNFPPRFSGRQFPNYSSELNVNALELEDSALYLCASSFSGHYSYEQYFGPGTRLTVT.

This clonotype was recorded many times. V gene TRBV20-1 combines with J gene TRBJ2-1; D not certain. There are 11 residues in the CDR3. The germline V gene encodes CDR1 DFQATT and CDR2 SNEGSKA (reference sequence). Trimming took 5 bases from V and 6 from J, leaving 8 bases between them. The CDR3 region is CSAAPGNEQFF. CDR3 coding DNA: TGCAGTGCTGCCCCCGGCAATGAGCAGTTCTTC.

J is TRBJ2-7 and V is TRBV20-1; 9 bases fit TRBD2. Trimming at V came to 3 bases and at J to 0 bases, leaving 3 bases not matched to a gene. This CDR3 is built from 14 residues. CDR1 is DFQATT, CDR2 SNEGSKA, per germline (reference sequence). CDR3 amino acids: CSARGLAASYEQYF. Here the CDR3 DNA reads TGCAGTGCTAGGGGACTAGCCGCCTCCTACGAGCAGTACTTC.

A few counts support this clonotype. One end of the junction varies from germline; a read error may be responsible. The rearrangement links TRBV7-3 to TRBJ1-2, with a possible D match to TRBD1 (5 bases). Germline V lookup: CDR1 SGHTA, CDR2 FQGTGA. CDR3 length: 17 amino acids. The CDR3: CASSLIAGPPAKYGYTF. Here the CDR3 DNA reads TGTGCCAGCAGCTTAATAGCGGGGCCCCCAGCTAAGTATGGCTACACCTTC. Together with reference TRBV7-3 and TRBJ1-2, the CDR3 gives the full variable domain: GAGVSQTPSNKVTEKGKYVELRCDPISGHTALYWYRQSLGQGPEFLIYFQGTGAADDSGLPNDRFFAVRPEGSVSTLKIQRTERGDSAVYLCASSLIAGPPAKYGYTFGSGTRLTVV.

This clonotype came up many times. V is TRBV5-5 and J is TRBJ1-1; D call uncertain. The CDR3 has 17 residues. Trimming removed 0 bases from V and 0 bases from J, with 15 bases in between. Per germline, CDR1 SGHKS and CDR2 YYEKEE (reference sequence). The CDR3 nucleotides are TGTGCCAGCAGCTTGGCCGGCTCTCACGCGATGAACACTGAAGCTTTCTTT. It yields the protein CASSLAGSHAMNTEAFF. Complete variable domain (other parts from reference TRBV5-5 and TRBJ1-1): DAGVTQSPTHLIKTRGQQVTLRCSPISGHKSVSWYQQVLGQGPQFIFQYYEKEERGRGNFPDRFSARQFPNYSSELNVNALLLGDSALYLCASSLAGSHAMNTEAFFGQGTRLTVV.

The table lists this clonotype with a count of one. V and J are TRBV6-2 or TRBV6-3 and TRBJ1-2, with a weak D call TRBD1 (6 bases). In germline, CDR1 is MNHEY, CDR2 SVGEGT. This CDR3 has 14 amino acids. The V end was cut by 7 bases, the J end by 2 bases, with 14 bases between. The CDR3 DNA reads TGTGCCAGCAATCCGGGACACGAAAACTATGGCTACACCTTC. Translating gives CASNPGHENYGYTF.

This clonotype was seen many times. This CDR3 is CASSLYRGAKNIQYF. CDR3 bases: TGTGCCAGCAGCCTTTACAGAGGAGCCAAAAACATTCAGTACTTC. The V and J genes are TRBV2 and TRBJ2-4; D gene unclear. CDR1 is SNHLY and CDR2 is FYNNEI in the germline V gene. The CDR3 covers 15 residues. Trimming shortened V by 6 bases and J by 0 bases, and 12 bases separated the two germline ends.

The CDR3 DNA reads as TGTGCCAGTAGTCAACCACAGGGATATGGCTACACCTTC. Its protein product is CASSQPQGYGYTF. The chain links TRBV19 to TRBJ1-2; D is possibly TRBD1 (6 bases). CDR3 length: 13 residues. Deletions cut 5 bases from V and 5 bases from J, with 12 bases between. Germline V gene sequence: CDR1 LNHDA, CDR2 SQIVND (reference sequence).

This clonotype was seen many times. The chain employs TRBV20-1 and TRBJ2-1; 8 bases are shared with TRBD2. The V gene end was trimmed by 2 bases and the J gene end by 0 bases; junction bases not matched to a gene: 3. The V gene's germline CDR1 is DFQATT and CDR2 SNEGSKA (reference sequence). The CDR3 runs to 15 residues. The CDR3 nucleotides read TGCAGTGCTAGACCAAGCGGGGGCTCCTACAATGAGCAGTTCTTC. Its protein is CSARPSGGSYNEQFF.

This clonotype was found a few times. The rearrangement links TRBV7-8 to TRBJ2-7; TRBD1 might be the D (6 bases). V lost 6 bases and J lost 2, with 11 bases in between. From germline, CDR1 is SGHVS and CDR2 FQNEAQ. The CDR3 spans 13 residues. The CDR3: CASRLRDTYEQYF. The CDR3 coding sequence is TGTGCCAGCAGACTCCGGGACACCTACGAGCAGTACTTC. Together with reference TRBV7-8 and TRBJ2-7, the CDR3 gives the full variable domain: GAGVSQSPRYKVAKRGQDVALRCDPISGHVSLFWYQQALGQGPEFLTYFQNEAQLDKSGLPSDRFFAERPEGSVSTLKIQRTQQEDSAVYLCASRLRDTYEQYFGPGTRLTVT.

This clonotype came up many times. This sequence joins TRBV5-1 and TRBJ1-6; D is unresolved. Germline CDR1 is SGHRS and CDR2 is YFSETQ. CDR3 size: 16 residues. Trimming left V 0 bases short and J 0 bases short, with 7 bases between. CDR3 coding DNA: TGCGCCAGCAGCTTGGAAGGTGGCTCCTATAATTCACCCCTCCACTTT. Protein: CASSLEGGSYNSPLHF.

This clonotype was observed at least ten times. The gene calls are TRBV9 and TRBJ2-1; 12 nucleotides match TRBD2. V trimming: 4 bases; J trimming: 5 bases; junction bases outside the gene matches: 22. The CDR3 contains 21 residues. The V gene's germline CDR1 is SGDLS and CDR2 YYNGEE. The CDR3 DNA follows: TGTGCCAGCAGCTCCGAGGGGCGACTAGCGGGGGCTTTAAGGTTCGACAATGAGCAGTTCTTC. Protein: CASSSEGRLAGALRFDNEQFF. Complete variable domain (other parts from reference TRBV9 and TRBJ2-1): DSGVTQTPKHLITATGQRVTLRCSPRSGDLSVYWYQQSLDQGLQFLIQYYNGEERAKGNILERFSAQQFPDLHSELNLSSLELGDSALYFCASSSEGRLAGALRFDNEQFFGPGTRLTVL.

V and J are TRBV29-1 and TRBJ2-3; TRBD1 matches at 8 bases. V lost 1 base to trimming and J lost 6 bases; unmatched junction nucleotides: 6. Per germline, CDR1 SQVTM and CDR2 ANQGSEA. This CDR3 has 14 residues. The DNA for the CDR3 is TGCAGCGTTGAAGGAGGCGGGACAGGTGATACGCAGTATTTT. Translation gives CSVEGGGTGDTQYF.

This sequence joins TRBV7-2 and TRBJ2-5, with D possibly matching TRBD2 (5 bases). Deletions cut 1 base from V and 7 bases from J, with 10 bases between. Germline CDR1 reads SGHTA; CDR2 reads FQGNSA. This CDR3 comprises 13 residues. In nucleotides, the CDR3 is TGTGCCAGCAGCTTAGGGGCCGAGGGGACCCAGTACTTC. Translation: CASSLGAEGTQYF.

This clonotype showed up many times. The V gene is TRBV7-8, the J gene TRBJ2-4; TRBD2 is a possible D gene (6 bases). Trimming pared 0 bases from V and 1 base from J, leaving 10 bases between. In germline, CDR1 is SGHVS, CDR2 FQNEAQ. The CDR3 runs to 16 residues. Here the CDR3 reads CASSLAEAGAKNIQYF. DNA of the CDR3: TGTGCCAGCAGCTTAGCGGAGGCGGGGGCCAAAAACATTCAGTACTTC.

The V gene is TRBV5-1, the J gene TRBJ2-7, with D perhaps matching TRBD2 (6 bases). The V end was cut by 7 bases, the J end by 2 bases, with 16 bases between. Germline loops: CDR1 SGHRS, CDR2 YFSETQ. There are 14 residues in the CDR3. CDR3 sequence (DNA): TGCGCCAGCGGGACGCACGGGGGTCCCTACGAGCAGTACTTC. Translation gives CASGTHGGPYEQYF.

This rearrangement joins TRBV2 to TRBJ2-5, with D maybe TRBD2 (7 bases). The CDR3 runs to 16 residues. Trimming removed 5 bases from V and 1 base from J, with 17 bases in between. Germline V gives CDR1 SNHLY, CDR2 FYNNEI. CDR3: CASSSWAGAFQETQYF. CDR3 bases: TGTGCCAGCAGTTCCTGGGCGGGGGCTTTCCAAGAGACCCAGTACTTC.

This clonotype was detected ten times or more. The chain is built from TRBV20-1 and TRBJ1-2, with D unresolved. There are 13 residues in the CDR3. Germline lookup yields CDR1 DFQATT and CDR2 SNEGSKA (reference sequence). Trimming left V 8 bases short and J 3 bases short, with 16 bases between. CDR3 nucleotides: TGCAGTACCCCCTTCCCGGCCGACTATGGCTACACCTTC. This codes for CSTPFPADYGYTF.

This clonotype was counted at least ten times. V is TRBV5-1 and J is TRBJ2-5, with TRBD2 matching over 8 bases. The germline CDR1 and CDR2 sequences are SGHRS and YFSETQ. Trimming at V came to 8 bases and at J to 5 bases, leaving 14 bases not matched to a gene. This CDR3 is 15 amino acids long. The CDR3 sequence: CASTGPRGDVETQYF. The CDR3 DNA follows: TGCGCCAGTACTGGACCGCGGGGGGACGTCGAGACCCAGTACTTC.

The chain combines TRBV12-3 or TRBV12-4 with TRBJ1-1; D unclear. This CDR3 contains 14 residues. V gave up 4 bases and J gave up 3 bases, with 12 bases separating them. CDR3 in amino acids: CASSSALGDTEAFF. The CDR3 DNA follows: TGTGCCAGCAGTTCAGCTTTGGGCGACACTGAAGCTTTCTTT.

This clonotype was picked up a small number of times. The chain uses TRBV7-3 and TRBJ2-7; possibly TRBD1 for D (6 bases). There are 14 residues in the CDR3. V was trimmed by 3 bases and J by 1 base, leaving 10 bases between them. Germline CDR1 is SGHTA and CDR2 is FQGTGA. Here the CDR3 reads CASSFSGESYEQYF. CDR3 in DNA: TGTGCCAGCAGCTTTTCAGGGGAGTCCTACGAGCAGTACTTC.

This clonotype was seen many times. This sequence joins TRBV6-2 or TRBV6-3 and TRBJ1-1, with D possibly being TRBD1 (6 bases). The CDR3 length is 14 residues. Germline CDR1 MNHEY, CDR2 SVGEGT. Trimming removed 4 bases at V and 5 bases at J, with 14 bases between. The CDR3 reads CASSSGAVRTEAFF. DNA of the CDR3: TGTGCCAGCAGTTCAGGGGCAGTGAGGACTGAAGCTTTCTTT.

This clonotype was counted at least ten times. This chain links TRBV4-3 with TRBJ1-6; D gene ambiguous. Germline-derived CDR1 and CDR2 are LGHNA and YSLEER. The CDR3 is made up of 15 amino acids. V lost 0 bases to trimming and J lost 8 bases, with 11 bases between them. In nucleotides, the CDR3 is TGCGCCAGCAGCCAAGATGGGCTCAGCTATTCACCCCTCCACTTT. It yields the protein CASSQDGLSYSPLHF.

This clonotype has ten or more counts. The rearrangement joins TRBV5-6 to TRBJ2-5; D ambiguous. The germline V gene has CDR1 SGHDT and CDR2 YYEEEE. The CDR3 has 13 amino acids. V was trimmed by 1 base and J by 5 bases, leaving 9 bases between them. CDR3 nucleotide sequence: TGTGCCAGCAGCTTGCGCACACTTGAGACCCAGTACTTC. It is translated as CASSLRTLETQYF.

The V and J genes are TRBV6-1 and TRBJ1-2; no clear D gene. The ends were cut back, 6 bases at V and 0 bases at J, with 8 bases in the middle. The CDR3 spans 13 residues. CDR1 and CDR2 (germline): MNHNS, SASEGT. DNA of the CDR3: TGTGCCAGCAGAACAGATTCTAACTATGGCTACACCTTC. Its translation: CASRTDSNYGYTF.